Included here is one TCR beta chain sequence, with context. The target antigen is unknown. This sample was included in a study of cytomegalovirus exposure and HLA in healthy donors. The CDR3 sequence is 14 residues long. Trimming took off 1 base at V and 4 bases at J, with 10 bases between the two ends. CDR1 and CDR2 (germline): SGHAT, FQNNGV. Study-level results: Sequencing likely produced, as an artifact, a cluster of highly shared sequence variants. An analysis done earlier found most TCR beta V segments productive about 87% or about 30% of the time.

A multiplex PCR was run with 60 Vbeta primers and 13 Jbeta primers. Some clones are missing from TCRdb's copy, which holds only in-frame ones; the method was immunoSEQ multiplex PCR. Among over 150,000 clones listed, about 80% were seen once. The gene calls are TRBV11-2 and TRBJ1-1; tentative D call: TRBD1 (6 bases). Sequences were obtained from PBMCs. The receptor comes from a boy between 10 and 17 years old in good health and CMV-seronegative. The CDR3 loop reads CASSLGGPRTEAFF. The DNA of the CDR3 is TGTGCCAGCAGCTTAGGGGGGCCGCGCACTGAAGCTTTCTTT.